One sample yielded the 32 T cell receptor beta chains listed below, sequenced in a study of T cells in tuberculosis. As for time point: new active TB diagnosis, blood taken before or within 7 days of starting treatment. TCRdb's copy holds only in-frame clones and misses some; the assay was immunoSEQ multiplex PCR. The sample has 30,000 to 40,000 clones; less than 95% are singletons. The sample in question was PBMCs, obtained at tuberculosis diagnosis. These receptors were obtained from an adult with tuberculosis.

This chain links TRBV4-3 with TRBJ1-6; 8 bases fit TRBD1. Germline CDR1 LGHNA, CDR2 YSLEER. The CDR3 is made up of 17 amino acids. Losses at the gene ends were 0 bases for V and 7 bases for J; bases not matched to a gene: 8. CDR3 sequence (DNA): TGCGCCAGCAGCCAAGAAAGTGGCAGGGGGCACAATTCACCCCTCCACTTT. Protein product: CASSQESGRGHNSPLHF.

V and J are TRBV5-1 and TRBJ1-1, with 7 bases matching TRBD1. Germline CDR1 and CDR2: SGHRS and YFSETQ. The CDR3 totals 15 residues. With V trimmed by 4 bases and J by 4 bases, 10 bases remained unmatched. Here the CDR3 DNA reads TGCGCCAGCAGCAAAGGGGCCAGGGGGTTCACTGAAGCTTTCTTT. Residues: CASSKGARGFTEAFF.

The V gene is TRBV18, the J gene TRBJ1-6; a possible D gene is TRBD1 (6 bases). Trimming took 2 bases from V and 8 from J, leaving 16 bases between them. CDR3 length: 16 residues. CDR1 and CDR2 (germline): KGHSH, LQKENI. The CDR3 DNA reads as TGTGCCAGCTCACCAATTCGGGGGGCGTTTCATTCACCCCTCCACTTT. Its protein is CASSPIRGAFHSPLHF.

This clone was found once. The chain recombines TRBV10-3 with TRBJ2-1, with no clear D. Germline V lookup: CDR1 ENHRY, CDR2 SYGVKD. This CDR3 spans 13 amino acids. Trimming pared 0 bases from V and 8 bases from J, leaving 8 bases between. CDR3 DNA sequence: TGTGCCATCAGTGAGTCGATAGTAGATGAGCAGTTCTTC. Its translation: CAISESIVDEQFF.

The CDR3 DNA reads TGTGCCAGCAGCTCGGGACAGCCGTACTCTGGAAACACCATATATTTT. Residues: CASSSGQPYSGNTIYF. The V and J genes are TRBV7-2 and TRBJ1-3, with 7 bases that match TRBD1. This CDR3 comprises 16 residues. V shed 4 bases and J 0 bases; nucleotides not matched to a gene: 6. Germline V gene data show CDR1 as SGHTA and CDR2 as FQGNSA.

In its sample, this clone was seen once. V gene TRBV2 combines with J gene TRBJ1-6, with TRBD1 matching over 8 bases. V lost 6 bases and J lost 2; bases outside the gene matches: 6. CDR1 and CDR2 (germline): SNHLY, FYNNEI. The CDR3 totals 16 residues. The CDR3 nucleotides are TGTGCCAGCAGAAAACAGGGGGGGGCCTATAATTCACCCCTCCACTTT. Translating it yields CASRKQGGAYNSPLHF.

This chain links TRBV5-1 with TRBJ1-2, with D possibly being TRBD1 (5 bases). Per the germline V gene, CDR1 is SGHRS and CDR2 is YFSETQ. Trimming took 2 bases from V and 2 from J, leaving 13 bases between them. The CDR3 sequence is 15 residues long. The CDR3 sequence is CASSFGGTSNYGYTF. CDR3 sequence (DNA): TGCGCCAGCAGCTTTGGGGGGACCTCCAACTATGGCTACACCTTC.

The rearrangement joins TRBV7-6 to TRBJ1-3; 9 bases align to TRBD1. V was clipped by 5 bases and J by 5 bases; unmatched bases: 4. The germline V gene has CDR1 SGHVS and CDR2 FNYEAQ. The CDR3 has 14 amino acids. The DNA for the CDR3 is TGTGCCAGCAGCCCCGACAGGGGGAGAAACACCATATATTTT. It codes for CASSPDRGRNTIYF.

V usage is TRBV29-1 and J usage is TRBJ1-2; 9 nucleotides line up with TRBD1. The junction had 2 bases not matched to a gene; V was cut back by 6 bases and J by 6 bases. The CDR3 runs 11 residues. Per germline, CDR1 SQVTM and CDR2 ANQGSEA. The CDR3 DNA reads TGCAGCGTCGACAGGGGGAATGGCTACACCTTC. This sequence encodes CSVDRGNGYTF. Looking up the rest from reference TRBV29-1 and TRBJ1-2 gives the full variable domain: SAVISQKPSRDICQRGTSLTIQCQVDSQVTMMFWYRQQPGQSLTLIATANQGSEATYESGFVIDKFPISRPNLTFSTLTVSNMSPEDSSIYLCSVDRGNGYTFGSGTRLTVV.

The chain combines TRBV5-1 with TRBJ2-6; D is uncertain. V was shortened by 0 bases and J by 4 bases, with 8 bases between the two germline ends. Germline V gene lookup returns CDR1 SGHRS and CDR2 YFSETQ. This CDR3 has 15 amino acids. As DNA, the CDR3 is TGCGCCAGCAGCTTGGTATGGGCCGGGGCCAACGTCCTGACTTTC. Residues: CASSLVWAGANVLTF.

The chain combines TRBV12-5 with TRBJ2-7; D is perhaps TRBD1 (6 bases). V lost 5 bases, J lost 4 bases, and 18 bases lay in between. The germline V gene has CDR1 LGHNT and CDR2 FRNRAP. This CDR3 spans 15 amino acids. The CDR3 region is CASGPHGAGVYEQYF. Here the CDR3 DNA reads TGTGCTAGTGGTCCCCACGGTGCAGGGGTTTACGAGCAGTACTTC.

The rearrangement links TRBV7-9 to TRBJ1-4; tentative D call: TRBD1 (6 bases). The CDR3 totals 14 residues. Germline loops: CDR1 SEHNR, CDR2 FQNEAQ (reference sequence). V was pared by 1 base and J by 3 bases, with 6 bases between. The CDR3: CASSLGQANEKLFF. The CDR3 coding sequence is TGTGCCAGCAGCTTAGGACAGGCTAATGAAAAACTGTTTTTT.

V gene TRBV4-3 combines with J gene TRBJ1-1; no clear D gene. Between the trimmed V and J ends, which lost 4 bases and 1 base, there was a span of 22 bases. The CDR3 loop spans 18 amino acids. Germline lookup yields CDR1 LGHNA and CDR2 YSLEER. CDR3 coding DNA: TGCGCCAGCAGCCGTATGGCCGGTAACGGGAATGGGAACACTGAAGCTTTCTTT. This gives the protein CASSRMAGNGNGNTEAFF.

J is TRBJ1-1 and V is TRBV7-9; TRBD1 is a possible D gene (6 bases). V lost 1 base and J 6 bases, leaving 24 bases between the germline ends. Germline V gene lookup returns CDR1 SEHNR and CDR2 FQNEAQ (reference sequence). CDR3 length equals 18 residues. CDR3 sequence (DNA): TGTGCCAGCAGCTTAGTTCCAACCGACCCCTTATCAGGGGCTGAAGCTTTCTTT. Translated, it gives CASSLVPTDPLSGAEAFF.

This sequence joins TRBV5-1 and TRBJ2-1, with D maybe TRBD1 (5 bases). The germline gives CDR1 SGHRS, CDR2 YFSETQ. This CDR3 is built from 14 residues. With 6 bases removed from V and 3 bases from J, the gap between germline ends came to 13 bases. CDR3: CASNEPGFYNEQFF. The DNA for the CDR3 is TGCGCCAGCAACGAACCAGGGTTCTACAATGAGCAGTTCTTC.

The CDR3 region is CASSETGLDTGELFF. The CDR3 DNA sequence: TGTGCCAGCAGTGAAACGGGACTAGACACCGGGGAGCTGTTTTTT. This chain uses TRBV2 with TRBJ2-2, with 8 positions matching TRBD2. Germline trimming cut 2 bases from V and 3 bases from J; bases unmatched to any gene: 2. CDR3 length: 15 residues. CDR1 SNHLY and CDR2 FYNNEI come from the germline V gene.

This rearrangement joins TRBV4-1 to TRBJ1-1; D is unclear. Germline V lookup: CDR1 MGHRA, CDR2 YSYEKL. The CDR3 covers 14 residues. V shed 0 bases and J shed 1 base, with 6 bases lying between them. CDR3 in amino acids: CASSQEWPNTEAFF. Written as DNA, the CDR3 is TGCGCCAGCAGCCAAGAGTGGCCGAACACTGAAGCTTTCTTT.

The rearrangement links TRBV5-1 to TRBJ2-7; D not resolved. This CDR3 comprises 13 residues. From germline, CDR1 is SGHRS and CDR2 YFSETQ. The V end lost 2 bases, the J end lost 2 bases, and 8 bases lay between the germline ends. The CDR3 nucleotides are TGCGCCAGCAGCTTTAGTTCGCCCTACGAGCAGTACTTC. Residues: CASSFSSPYEQYF.

This rearrangement joins TRBV5-5 to TRBJ1-1, with D perhaps TRBD1 (6 bases). Trimming removed 6 bases at V and 0 bases at J, with 18 bases between. The CDR3 is 16 residues long. Germline-derived CDR1 and CDR2 are SGHKS and YYEKEE (reference sequence). The CDR3, as DNA: TGTGCCAGCACCCTTGGGGGAGGGGGACTGAACACTGAAGCTTTCTTT. As protein: CASTLGGGGLNTEAFF.

V and J are TRBV14 and TRBJ2-6; D possibly corresponds to TRBD1 (6 bases). The V end was cut by 2 bases, the J end by 2 bases, with 16 bases between. The CDR3 extends over 18 amino acids. Germline CDR1 and CDR2: SGHDN and FVKESK. For the CDR3, the DNA is TGTGCCAGCAGCCAATCGCTTACAGGGATCGCTGGGGCCAACGTCCTGACTTTC. Its protein product is CASSQSLTGIAGANVLTF.

J is TRBJ1-2 and V is TRBV30; D uncertain. Trimming removed 3 bases from V and 7 bases from J, with 12 bases in between. The CDR3 consists of 12 residues. Germline CDR1 GTSNPN, CDR2 SVGIG (reference sequence). CDR3 amino acids: CAWSAGSRGYTF. The CDR3 bases are TGTGCCTGGAGCGCGGGAAGTCGTGGCTACACCTTC.

The J gene is TRBJ2-3, the V gene TRBV5-1; the D is unclear. The V end lost 1 base, the J end lost 10 bases, and 13 bases lay between the germline ends. Looked up from germline, CDR1 is SGHRS and CDR2 is YFSETQ. The CDR3 sequence is 13 residues long. In DNA, the CDR3 is TGCGCCAGCAGCTTGAGCCCCGGGTCGGCGCAGTATTTT. It yields the protein CASSLSPGSAQYF.

The chain joins TRBV6-6 to TRBJ1-1; D is undetermined. The CDR3 spans 14 residues. In germline, CDR1 is MNHNY, CDR2 SVGAGI (reference sequence). The ends were cut back, 6 bases at V and 1 base at J, with 12 bases in the middle. The CDR3 coding sequence is TGTGCCAGCAGCGAAACCATCAGGAACACTGAAGCTTTCTTT. It translates to CASSETIRNTEAFF.

The chain links TRBV30 to TRBJ1-4; unclear D gene. Trimming took 1 base from V and 0 from J, leaving 6 bases between them. There are 14 residues in the CDR3. CDR1 GTSNPN and CDR2 SVGIG come from the germline V gene (reference sequence). The CDR3: CAWSGGSTNEKLFF. The DNA of the CDR3 is TGTGCCTGGAGTGGAGGTTCAACTAATGAAAAACTGTTTTTT.

The chain carries TRBV12-5 and TRBJ1-6; the match to TRBD1 covers 7 bases. Germline values: CDR1 LGHNT, CDR2 FRNRAP. V gave up 1 base and J gave up 5 bases; unmatched junction bases: 2. The CDR3 totals 15 residues. The CDR3 DNA reads TGTGCTAGTGGTTTGGGCAGGGGGAATAATTCACCCCTCCACTTT. Protein: CASGLGRGNNSPLHF.

This chain links TRBV30 with TRBJ1-5; D perhaps matches TRBD1 (5 bases). The V gene lost 3 bases and the J gene lost 1 base, with 7 bases spanning the gap. The CDR3 is made up of 13 amino acids. Germline V CDR1 and CDR2: GTSNPN, SVGIG (reference sequence). The CDR3, as DNA: TGTGCCTGGAGCGGACAAAGCAATCAGCCCCAGCATTTT. Translating gives CAWSGQSNQPQHF.

The rearrangement uses TRBV18 and TRBJ2-3; tentatively, D is TRBD2 (6 bases). Germline-derived CDR1 and CDR2 are KGHSH and LQKENI. The CDR3 extends over 14 amino acids. V lost 6 bases and J lost 3, with 13 bases in between. The CDR3 protein is CASSPKGGTDTQYF. The CDR3 coding sequence is TGTGCCAGCTCTCCTAAAGGAGGGACAGATACGCAGTATTTT.

Note on this clone: Different DNA sequences within this sample yield the same CDR3. The V gene is TRBV5-1, the J gene TRBJ1-2; 8 bases match TRBD1. The CDR3 contains 14 residues. Looked up from germline, CDR1 is SGHRS and CDR2 is YFSETQ. Trimming at V came to 0 bases and at J to 2 bases, leaving 0 bases not matched to a gene. The CDR3 DNA reads TGCGCCAGCAGCTTGGGGGACAGGAACTATGGCTACACCTTC. Its protein product is CASSLGDRNYGYTF.

The chain joins TRBV12-5 to TRBJ2-3; 9 nucleotides line up with TRBD1. Germline V gene lookup returns CDR1 LGHNT and CDR2 FRNRAP. The CDR3 totals 22 residues. V gave up 1 base and J gave up 0 bases; unmatched junction bases: 20. The chain's CDR3 is CASGLAYLLGQGHSPSTDTQYF. As DNA, the CDR3 is TGTGCTAGTGGTTTGGCCTACCTATTGGGACAGGGACACAGTCCTAGCACAGATACGCAGTATTTT.

This clone appeared once. CDR3 bases: TGTGCCAGTAGATTGGAGACTACTAGGAACACCGGGGAGCTGTTTTTT. Its translation is CASRLETTRNTGELFF. The chain is built from TRBV19 and TRBJ2-2; D might be TRBD2 (5 bases). Per germline, CDR1 LNHDA and CDR2 SQIVND (reference sequence). The CDR3 has 16 residues. V dropped 6 bases and J dropped 1 base, with 15 bases sitting between them.

A remark on this clone: Other DNA sequences in the sample encode the same CDR3. The chain carries TRBV6-5 and TRBJ1-1; unclear D gene. CDR3 length: 13 residues. V was shortened by 2 bases and J by 2 bases, with 6 bases between the two germline ends. Germline V gene data show CDR1 as MNHEY and CDR2 as SVGAGI. The CDR3: CASSYQANTEAFF. The CDR3 bases are TGTGCCAGCAGTTACCAGGCCAACACTGAAGCTTTCTTT.

The sample holds one count of this clone. The chain couples TRBV19 to TRBJ1-6; TRBD1 aligns across 12 bases. The ends lost 8 bases at V and 7 bases at J; junction bases unmatched: 6. This CDR3 contains 15 residues. Germline values: CDR1 LNHDA, CDR2 SQIVND (reference sequence). CDR3 sequence reads: CASRPGQGANSPLHF. The CDR3 nucleotides are TGTGCCAGTCGCCCGGGACAGGGGGCGAATTCACCCCTCCACTTT.